The clone carrying this T cell receptor beta chain was observed at least ten times. What it binds is not known. This entry belongs to a study of T cells after yellow fever vaccination. Notes on the study in general: A large majority of primary-vaccination clones showed up again after the booster (just under 97% CD4, 75% to 90% CD8). Some clonotypes, a small share, were shared between CD4 and CD8 compartments. Sorted repertoires could include abundant contaminating clonotypes from bulk cells.

Synthesis of TCR cDNA relied on 5'RACE template switching, which attached a universal primer site and UMIs. In TCRdb, the 5' RACE reads were re-called with MiXCR into one record per CDR3 protein. The profile shows some 250,000 distinct CDR3 sequences, 6.9% of them singletons. The length of the CDR3 is 16 residues. V lost 0 bases to trimming and J lost 4 bases; unmatched junction nucleotides: 8. Germline V gene lookup returns CDR1 LGHNA and CDR2 YSLEER. This sequence was found in a man younger than 45 who received the YFV17D yellow fever vaccine. The chain has TRBV4-3 and TRBJ2-5; 7 bases agree with TRBD2. The specimen comprised CD4+ T cells sorted from PBMCs, sampled 15 days after the yellow fever booster vaccination. CDR3 bases: TGCGCCAGCAGCCAAGAAGGCGGGAGTGGCGGAGAGACCCAGTACTTC. This codes for CASSQEGGSGGETQYF.